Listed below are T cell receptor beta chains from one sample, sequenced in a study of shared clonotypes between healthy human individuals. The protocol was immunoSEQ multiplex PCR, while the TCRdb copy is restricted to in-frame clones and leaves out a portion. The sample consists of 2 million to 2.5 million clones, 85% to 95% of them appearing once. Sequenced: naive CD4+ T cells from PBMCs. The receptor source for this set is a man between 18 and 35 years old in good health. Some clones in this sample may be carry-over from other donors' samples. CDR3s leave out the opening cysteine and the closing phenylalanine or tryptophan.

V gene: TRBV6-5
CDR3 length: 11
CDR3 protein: ASKGRSNQPQH

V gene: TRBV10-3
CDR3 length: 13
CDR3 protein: ASRTGGAGEETQY

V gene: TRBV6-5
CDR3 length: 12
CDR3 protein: ASSSAGRGEGYT

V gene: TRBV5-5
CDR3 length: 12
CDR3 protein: ASSPPGGDSPLH

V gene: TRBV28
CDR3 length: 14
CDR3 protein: ASIHTGAVLAYEQY

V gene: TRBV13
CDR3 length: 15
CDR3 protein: ASSFFLGEGGRTEAF

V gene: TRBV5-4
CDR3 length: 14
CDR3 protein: ASSLRRGSTNEKLF

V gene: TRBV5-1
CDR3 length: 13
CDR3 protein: ASSLGDRPNQPQH

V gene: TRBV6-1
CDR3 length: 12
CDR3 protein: ASKREEVSDTQY

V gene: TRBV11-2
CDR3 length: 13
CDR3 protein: ASSAHRDRIAEQY

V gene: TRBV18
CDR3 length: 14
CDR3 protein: ASSRGPGSSYNEQF

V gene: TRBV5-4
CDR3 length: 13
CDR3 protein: ASSLRGSGANVLT

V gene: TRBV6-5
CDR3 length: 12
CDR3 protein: ASSPSASGNTIY

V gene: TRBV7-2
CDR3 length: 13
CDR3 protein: ASSLSRTGSTEAF

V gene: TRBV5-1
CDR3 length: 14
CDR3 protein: ASSLGTGQANYGYT

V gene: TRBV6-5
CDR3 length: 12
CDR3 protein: ASSYSHRPTEAF

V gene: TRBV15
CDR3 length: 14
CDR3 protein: ATSRGPSYSNQPQH

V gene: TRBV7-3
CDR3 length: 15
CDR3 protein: ASSLKGARRDSYEQY

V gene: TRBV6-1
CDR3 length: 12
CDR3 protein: ASQDRRSVGTQY

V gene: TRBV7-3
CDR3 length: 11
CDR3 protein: ASSLFYQETQY

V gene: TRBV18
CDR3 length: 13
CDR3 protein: ASSSGQGIYNEQF

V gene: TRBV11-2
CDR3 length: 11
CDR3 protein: ASSPGGRYGYT

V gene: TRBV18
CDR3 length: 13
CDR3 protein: ASSPPSRDWYEQY

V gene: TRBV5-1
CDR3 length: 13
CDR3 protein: ASSLLGAPNHEQY

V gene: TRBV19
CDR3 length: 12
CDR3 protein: ASKGAYSNQPQH

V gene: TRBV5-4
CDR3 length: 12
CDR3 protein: ASSGQGVVTEAF

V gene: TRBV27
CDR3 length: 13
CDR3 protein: ASSLTASGQGGYT

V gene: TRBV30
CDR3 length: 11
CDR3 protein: AWSPGTVSPLH

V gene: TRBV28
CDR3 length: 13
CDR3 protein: ASSLGGGYTDTQY

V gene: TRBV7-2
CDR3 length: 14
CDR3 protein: ASSTQTGASYNEQF

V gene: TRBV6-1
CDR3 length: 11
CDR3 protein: ASRKQASDTIY

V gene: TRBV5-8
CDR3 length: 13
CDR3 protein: ASSQAQGATYEQY

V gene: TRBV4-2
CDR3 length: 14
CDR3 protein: ASSQASSQVGYEQY

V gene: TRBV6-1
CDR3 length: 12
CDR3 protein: ASSEGQGSSPQH

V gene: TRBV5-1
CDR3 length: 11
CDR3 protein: ASRTRNTGELF

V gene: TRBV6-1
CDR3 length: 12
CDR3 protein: ATLGVVAGNEQY

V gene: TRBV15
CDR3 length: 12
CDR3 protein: ATSRDGGSYEQY

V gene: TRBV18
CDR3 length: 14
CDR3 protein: ASSLGQVSGANVLT

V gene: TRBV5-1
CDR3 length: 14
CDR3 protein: ASSQTPGTSTDTQY

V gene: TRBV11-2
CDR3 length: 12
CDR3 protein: ASSHGQGTEKLF

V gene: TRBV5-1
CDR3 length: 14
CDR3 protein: ASSQTSGRAGNEQF

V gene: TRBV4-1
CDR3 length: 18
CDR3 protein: ASSPWWAKSPLYSYNEQF

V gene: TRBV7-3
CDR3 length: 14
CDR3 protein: ASSLTGGRTGNEQF

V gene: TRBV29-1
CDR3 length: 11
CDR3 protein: SVASAFTDTQY

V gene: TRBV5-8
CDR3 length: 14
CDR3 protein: ASSLGRTGLFEKLF

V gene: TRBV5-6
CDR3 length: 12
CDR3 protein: ASSLSRWGNTIY

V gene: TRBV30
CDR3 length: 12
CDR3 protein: AWSGWGPNTEAF

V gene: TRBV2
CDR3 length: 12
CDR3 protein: ATYDRGRIGKLF

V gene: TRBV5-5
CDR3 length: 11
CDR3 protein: ASSFMSDQPQH